This T cell receptor beta chain is drawn from a study of Ad26.COV2.S vaccination and SARS-CoV-2 variants (dated by TCRdb to the early 2020s). Regarding the research as a whole: Donors in the vaccine arm were drawn from COV1001, a phase I-IIa trial of Ad26.COV2.S in healthy adults that was multicentre, randomized, double-blind and placebo-controlled. TCRbeta repertoire sequencing served as the tool for gauging how specific and how broad the SARS-CoV-2-reactive T cell receptors were following Ad26.COV2.S vaccination. Trial participants were randomized into five groups of five, in which low-dose or high-dose Ad26.COV2.S was given once or twice, or placebo was given on both occasions. A total of approximately 30 samples were included in the TCR-sequenced set, comprising around 19 Ad26.COV2.S vaccine recipients, 5 placebo recipients and 8 SARS-CoV-2 convalescent individuals. Throughout the experiments and outcome assessment, investigators stayed blinded to trial group allocation. Ad26.COV2.S was given intramuscularly at 5x10^10 or 1x10^11 viral particles, as a single shot or as two shots 56 days apart.

Study-wide findings and limitations: The authors noted that the TCR breadth and depth analyses may have underestimated total T cell responses. Ad26.COV2.S recipients had higher spike-specific TCR breadth than placebo recipients (P = 0.0014). Comparing responses between vaccine doses or regimens was not something the study was powered to do. After vaccination, spike-specific CD8+ and CD4+ T cell responses were reported to show substantial breadth. Vaccine and placebo recipients had similar non-spike TCR breadth, a finding consistent with the vaccine containing only spike.

The sample's treatment or condition, from its label and the paper: some 20 received Ad26.COV2.S at low or high dose, single or two shots; 5 received placebo; per-sample allocation not given. Repertoires of vaccine and placebo recipients were sequenced from samples collected on day 63 after the first injection. Cohort 1b enrolled 25 to 30 adults aged 18-55 years at a single site in Boston, USA, between 29 July and 7 August 2020. Ad26.COV2.S consisted of a replication-incompetent adenovirus type 26 vector by which a prefusion-stabilized SARS-CoV-2 spike protein from the original Wuhan strain was expressed. As for this clone: Its antigen is still unknown. No clone much larger than this one lies a single base away; base qualities are absent.

TCRbeta CDR3 regions were sequenced with the immunoSEQ Assay. After extraction, genomic DNA underwent amplification by bias-controlled multiplex PCR, followed by high-throughput sequencing. On the study's bioinformatics: Collapsing and filtering of sequences were performed to quantify the absolute abundance of each unique TCRbeta CDR3 region. T cell fraction was estimated by normalizing TCRbeta template counts to usable DNA, with usable DNA measured through amplification of reference genes found in all nucleated cells. Repertoire TCRs were annotated as SARS-CoV-2-specific when V gene, CDR3 amino acid sequence and J gene were exactly matched to a known reactive TCR set. The reference SARS-CoV-2 TCR set was derived from MIRA and filtered for enrichment in COVID-19-positive ImmuneCODE repertoires, a step that removed public or cross-reactive TCRs. Using the MIRA antigens, annotated TCRs were further analysed by specific ORF or by position within an ORF. Depth was the summed frequency of annotated unique rearrangements, while breadth was defined as annotated unique rearrangements over total unique productive rearrangements. Two-sided Wilcoxon rank-sum tests were applied when comparing TCR breadth between groups. TCRdb provides this immuneACCESS table in a form limited to in-frame rearrangements. Some clones are lacking; in checked studies, under half of them reflect an unresolved V gene, and why the rest are absent is not known. D and trimming were read from the DNA, whereas the V and J calls and clone size are those reported in that table. Recorded for this sample are hundreds of thousands of clones; roughly 91% of them occurred a single time. The ten largest account for about 4.6% of the sample.

Reading the germline V gene gives CDR1 ENHRY and CDR2 SYGVKD. The CDR3 sequence holds 13 residues, the cysteine and phenylalanine included. Left in the record is the CDR3 DNA by itself, 39 bases read in frame from the first base. Here V drops 3 bases and J drops 3 bases, and the junction holds 2 bases not matched to any gene. The sequences come from peripheral blood, collected in a trial of Ad26.COV2.S vaccine versus placebo. The rearrangement joined TRBV10-3 to TRBJ2-7; 7 bases in the middle match TRBD1. The sequence derives from a person aged 18-65 years who received the Ad26.COV2.S COVID-19 vaccine or a placebo. The CDR3 has the sequence CAISEGQDYEQYF. The nucleotide sequence is TGTGCCATCAGTGAAGGACAGGACTACGAGCAGTACTTC.